Listed here are 7 T cell receptor beta chains from one sample, sequenced in a study of T-cell reconstitution after alpha-beta-depleted transplantation in children. Unique molecular identifiers were incorporated when the TCRbeta library was constructed. TCRdb reprocessed the PCR reads with MiXCR, giving one entry per CDR3 protein. In the table there are about 210,000 distinct CDR3 sequences, approximately 17% of which are singletons. Sequenced here: PBMCs, mostly from graft donor cells, sampled 360 days after TCRalphabeta/CD19-depleted stem cell transplant. These TCRs come from a male patient aged 2-15 years who had a stem cell transplant for acute lymphoblastic leukemia, so the T cells may come from the graft donor.

This clonotype has more than one count but fewer than ten. This chain joins TRBV5-1 and TRBJ1-4; D not certain. Germline CDR1 SGHRS, CDR2 YFSETQ. The CDR3 is made up of 14 amino acids. Trimming cost V 0 bases and J 7 bases, with 10 bases left between them. This chain's CDR3 is CASSLGATGEKLFF. DNA for the CDR3: TGCGCCAGCAGCTTGGGAGCGACGGGTGAAAAACTGTTTTTT.

The CDR3 loop is CSASLTEAFF. Here the CDR3 DNA reads TGCAGTGCTAGTCTCACTGAAGCTTTCTTT. The chain has TRBV20-1 and TRBJ1-1, with D unresolved. The CDR3 runs to 10 residues. Germline CDR1 DFQATT, CDR2 SNEGSKA (reference sequence). Between the trimmed V and J ends, which lost 3 bases and 4 bases, there was a span of 3 bases.

This clonotype occurred a few times. V gene TRBV4-3 combines with J gene TRBJ2-7, with 9 bases lining up with TRBD2. The CDR3 covers 14 residues. Germline V gives CDR1 LGHNA, CDR2 YSLEER. Trimming removed 3 bases from V and 4 bases from J; junction bases left unmatched: 4. CDR3 loop: CASSQGSGRYEQYF. The CDR3 nucleotides read TGCGCCAGCAGCCAGGGTAGCGGGAGATACGAGCAGTACTTC.

The J gene is TRBJ2-7, the V gene TRBV12-3 or TRBV12-4; TRBD1 aligns across 10 bases. The CDR3 has 14 residues. J gave up 3 bases and V 4 bases, and 3 bases lay outside the gene matches. The CDR3 nucleotides read TGTGCCAGCAGTTGGACAGGGGGAAACTACGAGCAGTACTTC. Amino acid sequence: CASSWTGGNYEQYF.

In this sample, this clonotype turned up many times. The rearrangement joins TRBV10-3 to TRBJ1-5, with TRBD1 matching over 7 bases. This CDR3 has 13 residues. J lost 7 bases, V lost 4 bases, and 4 bases had no gene match. CDR1 is ENHRY and CDR2 is SYGVKD in the germline V gene. CDR3 sequence reads: CAISGGQDQPQHF. The DNA of the CDR3 is TGTGCCATCAGTGGAGGACAGGACCAGCCCCAGCATTTT.

The V call is TRBV19, the J call TRBJ2-3, with D perhaps TRBD1 (6 bases). Germline loops: CDR1 LNHDA, CDR2 SQIVND (reference sequence). V gave up 7 bases and J gave up 10 bases, with 24 bases separating them. The CDR3 has 15 amino acids. CDR3 in amino acids: CASTLTRQESVSQYF. In nucleotides, the CDR3 is TGTGCCAGTACCCTGACCCGACAGGAATCGGTATCGCAGTATTTT.

This clonotype has only a few counts. V gene TRBV7-2 combines with J gene TRBJ2-7; TRBD1 matches 8 bases. The CDR3 is 18 amino acids. Germline V gives CDR1 SGHTA, CDR2 FQGNSA. J gave up 2 bases and V 0 bases, and 12 bases lay outside the gene matches. The CDR3 DNA is TGTGCCAGCAGCTTAGCGGCGGGACAGGTCCTCTTTACCTACGAGCAGTACTTC. It encodes CASSLAAGQVLFTYEQYF.